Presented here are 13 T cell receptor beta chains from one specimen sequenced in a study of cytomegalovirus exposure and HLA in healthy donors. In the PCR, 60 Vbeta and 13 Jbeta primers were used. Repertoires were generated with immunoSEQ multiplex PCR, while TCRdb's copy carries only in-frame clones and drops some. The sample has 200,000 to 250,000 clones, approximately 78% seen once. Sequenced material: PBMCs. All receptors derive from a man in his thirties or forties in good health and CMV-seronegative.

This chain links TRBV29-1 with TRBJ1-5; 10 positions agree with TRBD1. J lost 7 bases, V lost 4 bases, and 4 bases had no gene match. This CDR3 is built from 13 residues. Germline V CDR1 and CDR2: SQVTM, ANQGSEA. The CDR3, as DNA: TGCAGCGTTGCGGGGACAGGGGACCAGCCCCAGCATTTT. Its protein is CSVAGTGDQPQHF.

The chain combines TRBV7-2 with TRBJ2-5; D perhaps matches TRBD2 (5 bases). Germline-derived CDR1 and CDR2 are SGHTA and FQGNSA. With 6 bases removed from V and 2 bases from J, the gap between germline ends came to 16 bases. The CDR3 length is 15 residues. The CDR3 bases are TGTGCCAGCAGTTTCCTCGACGGGATTCAAGAGACCCAGTACTTC. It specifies CASSFLDGIQETQYF.

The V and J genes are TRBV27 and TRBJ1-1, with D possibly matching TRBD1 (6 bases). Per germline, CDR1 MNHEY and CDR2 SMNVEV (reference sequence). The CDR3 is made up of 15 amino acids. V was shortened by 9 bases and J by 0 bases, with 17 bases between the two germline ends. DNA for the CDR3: TGTGCCAGTCGGGGGGGGGCAAATATGAACACTGAAGCTTTCTTT. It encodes CASRGGANMNTEAFF.

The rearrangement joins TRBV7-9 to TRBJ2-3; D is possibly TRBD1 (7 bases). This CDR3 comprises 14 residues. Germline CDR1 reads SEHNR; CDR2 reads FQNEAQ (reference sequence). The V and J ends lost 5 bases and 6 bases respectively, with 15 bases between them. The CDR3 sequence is CASSKPQGRDTQYF. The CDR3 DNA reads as TGTGCCAGCAGCAAACCACAGGGGAGGGATACGCAGTATTTT. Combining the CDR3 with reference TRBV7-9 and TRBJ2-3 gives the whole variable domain DTGVSQNPRHKITKRGQNVTFRCDPISEHNRLYWYRQTLGQGPEFLTYFQNEAQLEKSRLLSDRFSAERPKGSFSTLEIQRTEQGDSAMYLCASSKPQGRDTQYFGPGTRLTVL.

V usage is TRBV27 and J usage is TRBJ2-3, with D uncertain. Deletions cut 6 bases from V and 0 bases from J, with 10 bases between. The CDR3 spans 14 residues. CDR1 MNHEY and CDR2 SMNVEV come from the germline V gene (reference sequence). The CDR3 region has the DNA TGTGCCAGCAGCAGTCCCCGTAGCACAGATACGCAGTATTTT. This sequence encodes CASSSPRSTDTQYF.

DNA for the CDR3: TGTGCCAGCAGCTACCGGCGGGCCGACAATGAGCAGTTCTTC. It codes for CASSYRRADNEQFF. The chain combines TRBV7-2 with TRBJ2-1; D is possibly TRBD2 (5 bases). There are 14 residues in the CDR3. V dropped 4 bases and J dropped 5 bases, with 12 bases sitting between them. Germline CDR1 reads SGHTA; CDR2 reads FQGNSA. The variable domain in full, completed from reference TRBV7-2 and TRBJ2-1, reads GAGVSQSPSNKVTEKGKDVELRCDPISGHTALYWYRQSLGQGLEFLIYFQGNSAPDKSGLPSDRFSAERTGGSVSTLTIQRTQQEDSAVYLCASSYRRADNEQFFGPGTRLTVL.

DNA for the CDR3: TGTGCCAGCAGTTGGTTTACAGGGACGAACACTGAAGCTTTCTTT. It codes for CASSWFTGTNTEAFF. This chain joins TRBV6-6 and TRBJ1-1, with a tentative D call TRBD1 (6 bases). The CDR3 length is 15 residues. CDR1 and CDR2 from the germline V gene are MNHNY and SVGAGI (reference sequence). V was pared by 4 bases and J by 1 base, with 13 bases between.

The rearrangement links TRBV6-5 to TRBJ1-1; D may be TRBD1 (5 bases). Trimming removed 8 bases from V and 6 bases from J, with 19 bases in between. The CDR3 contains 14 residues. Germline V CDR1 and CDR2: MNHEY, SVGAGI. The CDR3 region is CASALHRGGAEAFF. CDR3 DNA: TGTGCCAGCGCCCTACACCGGGGGGGGGCTGAAGCTTTCTTT.

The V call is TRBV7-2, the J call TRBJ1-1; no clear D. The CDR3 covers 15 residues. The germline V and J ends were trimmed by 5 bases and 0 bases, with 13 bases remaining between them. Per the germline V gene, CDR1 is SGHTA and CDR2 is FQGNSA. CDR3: CASSPGSSLNTEAFF. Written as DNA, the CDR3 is TGTGCCAGCAGCCCGGGGTCCAGCTTGAACACTGAAGCTTTCTTT. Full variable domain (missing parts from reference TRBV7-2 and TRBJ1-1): GAGVSQSPSNKVTEKGKDVELRCDPISGHTALYWYRQSLGQGLEFLIYFQGNSAPDKSGLPSDRFSAERTGGSVSTLTIQRTQQEDSAVYLCASSPGSSLNTEAFFGQGTRLTVV.

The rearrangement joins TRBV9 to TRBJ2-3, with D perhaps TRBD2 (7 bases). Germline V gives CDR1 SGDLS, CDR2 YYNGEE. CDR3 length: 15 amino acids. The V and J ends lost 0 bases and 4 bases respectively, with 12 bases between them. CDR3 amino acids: CASSVGGGASDTQYF. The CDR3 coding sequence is TGTGCCAGCAGCGTAGGAGGGGGGGCGTCAGATACGCAGTATTTT.

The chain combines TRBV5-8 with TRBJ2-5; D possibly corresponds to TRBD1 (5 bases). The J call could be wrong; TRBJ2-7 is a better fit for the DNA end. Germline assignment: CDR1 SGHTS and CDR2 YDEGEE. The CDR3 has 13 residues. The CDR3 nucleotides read TGTGCCAGCAGCTTAAGTAGGGGCGACGAGCAGTACTTC. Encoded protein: CASSLSRGDEQYF.

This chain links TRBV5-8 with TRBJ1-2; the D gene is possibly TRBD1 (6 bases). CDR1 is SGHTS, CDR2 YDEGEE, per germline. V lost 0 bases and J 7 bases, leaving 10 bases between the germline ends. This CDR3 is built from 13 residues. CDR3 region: CASSLDRVAGYTF. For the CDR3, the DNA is TGTGCCAGCAGCTTGGACAGGGTCGCTGGCTACACCTTC.

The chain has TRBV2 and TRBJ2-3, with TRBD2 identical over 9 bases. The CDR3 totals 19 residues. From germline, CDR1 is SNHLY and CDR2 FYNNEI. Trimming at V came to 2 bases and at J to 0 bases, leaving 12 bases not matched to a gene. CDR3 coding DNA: TGTGCCAGCAGTGAAAAGTCGGGGCTAGCGGGGACAAGCACAGATACGCAGTATTTT. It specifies CASSEKSGLAGTSTDTQYF. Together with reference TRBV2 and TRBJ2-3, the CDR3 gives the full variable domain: EPEVTQTPSHQVTQMGQEVILRCVPISNHLYFYWYRQILGQKVEFLVSFYNNEISEKSEIFDDQFSVERPDGSNFTLKIRSTKLEDSAMYFCASSEKSGLAGTSTDTQYFGPGTRLTVL.